The subject of this entry is one T cell receptor beta chain. What it binds is not known. Germline values: CDR1 ENHRY, CDR2 SYGVKD. With 6 bases clipped from V and 2 bases from J, the junction kept 4 bases outside the gene matches. The CDR3 consists of 13 residues. An amount of RNA that ranged from roughly 0.45 to 1 ug was reverse transcribed with random hexamers. TCRdb reanalysed the immunoSEQ multiplex PCR reads using MiXCR and keeps one entry per CDR3 protein. In the table there are some 150,000 distinct CDR3 sequences, roughly 95% of which are singletons. The sample comes from a study of CD8 T cells in Susac syndrome. The study's findings and limits: The study's TCR sequencing and HLA analysis drew on a certain number of individuals. That number was acknowledged as relatively small.

TEMRA cells were enriched by FACS, and CD4+ and CD8+ T cells were negatively isolated. This receptor was identified in a human donor in good health. What was sequenced was CD4+ T cells from PBMCs. The chain carries TRBV10-3 and TRBJ2-7; 7 bases map to TRBD1. This chain's CDR3 is CAIRGTDTYEQYF. CDR3 sequence (DNA): TGTGCCATCAGAGGGACAGATACCTACGAGCAGTACTTC.